The 12 T cell receptor beta chains below were found in one sample sequenced in a study of OX40 agonist ivuxolimab in advanced cancers. Only in-frame clones appear in the TCRdb table, and some are missing; sequencing was by immunoSEQ multiplex PCR. The data contain 50,000 to 55,000 clones, 80% to 90% of them seen just once; the ten biggest clones take up 9.5% to 13%. Sequenced material: CD4+ or CD8+ T cells sorted from blood, taken in a trial of the OX40 agonist ivuxolimab. These receptors were obtained from an adult with an advanced solid tumor such as melanoma, head and neck, liver or kidney cancer.

This chain connects TRBV19 to TRBJ1-1; 7 bases are a match to TRBD1. J gave up 5 bases and V 4 bases, and 7 bases lay outside the gene matches. The CDR3 spans 14 residues. CDR1 and CDR2 (germline): LNHDA, SQIVND (reference sequence). The CDR3 DNA follows: TGTGCCAGTAGTAACAGGGGAGAATATACTGAAGCTTTCTTT. It encodes CASSNRGEYTEAFF.

The chain couples TRBV2 to TRBJ2-2; 14 positions match TRBD2. CDR1 and CDR2 (germline): SNHLY, FYNNEI. This CDR3 region has 15 residues. V shed 6 bases, J shed 9 bases, and the junction held 6 bases outside the gene matches. CDR3 in DNA: TGTGCCAGCAGCCCGGGACTAGCGGGAGTTTGGGAGCTGTTTTTT. Amino acid sequence: CASSPGLAGVWELFF.

The V gene is TRBV7-2, the J gene TRBJ2-7, with 8 bases matching TRBD2. From germline, CDR1 is SGHTA and CDR2 FQGNSA. J gave up 1 base and V 6 bases, and 5 bases lay outside the gene matches. The CDR3 runs 14 residues. The CDR3, as DNA: TGTGCCAGCAGTGAAAGCGGGAGTTCCTACGAGCAGTACTTC. This translates into CASSESGSSYEQYF.

The V and J genes are TRBV2 and TRBJ2-5, with 9 bases fitting TRBD2. Germline V gives CDR1 SNHLY, CDR2 FYNNEI. This CDR3 has 15 residues. The trim removed 3 bases at V and 5 bases at J, leaving 7 bases unmatched. The CDR3 nucleotides read TGTGCCAGCAGTGACGGCGGGAGGGCCGAGGAGACCCAGTACTTC. It yields the protein CASSDGGRAEETQYF.

This rearrangement joins TRBV6-6 to TRBJ2-7; D is ambiguous. V was trimmed by 0 bases and J by 2 bases, leaving 8 bases between them. The CDR3 runs to 14 residues. In germline, CDR1 is MNHNY, CDR2 SVGAGI (reference sequence). CDR3 coding DNA: TGTGCCAGCAGTTACTCGATGACCCCCTACGAGCAGTACTTC. This encodes CASSYSMTPYEQYF.

This clone has just a few counts. This rearrangement joins TRBV11-2 to TRBJ2-7; TRBD2 matches at 8 bases. The V gene's germline CDR1 is SGHAT and CDR2 FQNNGV. With V trimmed by 5 bases and J by 1 base, 7 bases remained unmatched. The length of the CDR3 is 15 residues. The CDR3 region is CASSQLASGSYEQYF. In nucleotides, the CDR3 is TGTGCCAGCAGCCAATTGGCTAGCGGGTCCTACGAGCAGTACTTC. Using reference TRBV11-2 and TRBJ2-7 for the parts outside the CDR3, the full variable domain is EAGVAQSPRYKIIEKRQSVAFWCNPISGHATLYWYQQILGQGPKLLIQFQNNGVVDDSQLPKDRFSAERLKGVDSTLKIQPAKLEDSAVYLCASSQLASGSYEQYFGPGTRLTVT.

J is TRBJ2-2 and V is TRBV29-1, with D possibly matching TRBD2 (5 bases). V was shortened by 4 bases and J by 6 bases, with 9 bases between the two germline ends. CDR3 size: 12 residues. Germline CDR1 is SQVTM and CDR2 is ANQGSEA. CDR3 DNA: TGCAGCGTTGGAAATAGCGCCGGGGAGCTGTTTTTT. Amino acids: CSVGNSAGELFF.

The chain carries TRBV7-9 and TRBJ2-1; TRBD1 might be the D (6 bases). CDR3 length: 14 amino acids. The V gene's germline CDR1 is SEHNR and CDR2 FQNEAQ (reference sequence). V gave up 8 bases and J gave up 6 bases, with 17 bases separating them. CDR3 bases: TGTGCCAGCCGATCGGACAGTCCGTTCAATGAGCAGTTCTTC. It specifies CASRSDSPFNEQFF.

This clone has just one count. J is TRBJ1-2 and V is TRBV7-2; tentatively, D is TRBD1 (6 bases). Germline V gives CDR1 SGHTA, CDR2 FQGNSA. The CDR3 length is 15 residues. The V gene lost 5 bases and the J gene lost 6 bases, with 19 bases spanning the gap. The CDR3 DNA reads TGTGCCAGCAGCACCCAGGCCAGGGGCGGGAATGGCTACACCTTC. Its protein is CASSTQARGGNGYTF. The variable domain in full, completed from reference TRBV7-2 and TRBJ1-2, reads GAGVSQSPSNKVTEKGKDVELRCDPISGHTALYWYRQSLGQGLEFLIYFQGNSAPDKSGLPSDRFSAERTGGSVSTLTIQRTQQEDSAVYLCASSTQARGGNGYTFGSGTRLTVV.

Here the CDR3 reads CASSAGITAGVTDTQYF. DNA of the CDR3: TGTGCCAGCAGCGCTGGGATTACGGCGGGGGTAACAGATACGCAGTATTTT. The chain recombines TRBV9 with TRBJ2-3, with 7 positions matching TRBD2. The J segment lost 3 bases and the V segment lost 3 bases, leaving 13 bases of the junction unmatched. There are 17 residues in the CDR3. CDR1 and CDR2 (germline): SGDLS, YYNGEE. Looking up the rest from reference TRBV9 and TRBJ2-3 gives the full variable domain: DSGVTQTPKHLITATGQRVTLRCSPRSGDLSVYWYQQSLDQGLQFLIQYYNGEERAKGNILERFSAQQFPDLHSELNLSSLELGDSALYFCASSAGITAGVTDTQYFGPGTRLTVL.

The rearrangement uses TRBV30 and TRBJ2-3, with a weak D call TRBD2 (5 bases). Germline V gene lookup returns CDR1 GTSNPN and CDR2 SVGIG (reference sequence). Trimming removed 0 bases at V and 0 bases at J, with 10 bases between. The CDR3 totals 15 residues. The CDR3 protein is CAWSVGSSSTDTQYF. The CDR3 DNA reads as TGTGCCTGGAGTGTTGGTTCTAGCAGCACAGATACGCAGTATTTT.

The chain uses TRBV9 and TRBJ2-3; D call uncertain. V lost 4 bases, J lost 2 bases, and 11 bases lay in between. This CDR3 contains 14 residues. Germline lookup yields CDR1 SGDLS and CDR2 YYNGEE. The CDR3 is CASSPRPSTDTQYF. The CDR3 DNA sequence: TGTGCCAGCAGCCCCCGGCCTTCCACAGATACGCAGTATTTT.